A single T cell receptor (beta chain) is shown here with its context. Its target is unknown. The source of the sample is a study of OX40 agonist ivuxolimab in advanced cancers. Regarding the study as a whole: There were also nonresponders showing low normalized T-cell clonal expansion. Dosing at 0.1 to 3.0 mg/kg was accompanied by clonal expansion of CD4+ and CD8+ blood T cells by week 6.

TCRdb's table, derived via immunoSEQ multiplex PCR, lists solely in-frame clones and lacks some. The sample includes under 90,000 clones, around 82% of them seen just once. This specimen was CD4+ or CD8+ T cells sorted from blood, taken in a trial of the OX40 agonist ivuxolimab. The clonotype originates from an adult with an advanced solid tumor such as melanoma, head and neck, liver or kidney cancer.

CDR3 DNA sequence: TGTGCCAGCTCACTCGGGTTGAATGAAAAACTGTTTTTT. As protein: CASSLGLNEKLFF. The chain joins TRBV18 to TRBJ1-4; D gene unclear. Trimming took 4 bases from V and 5 from J, leaving 8 bases between them. This CDR3 comprises 13 residues. Germline V gene data show CDR1 as KGHSH and CDR2 as LQKENI.